The 16 T cell receptor beta chains below come from one sample, sequenced in a study of cytomegalovirus exposure and HLA in healthy donors. PCR used 60 Vbeta primers and 13 Jbeta primers. Some clones are missing from TCRdb's copy, which holds only in-frame ones; the method was immunoSEQ multiplex PCR. Among around 110,000 clones listed, roughly 80% were seen once. Input material: PBMCs. The source is a man aged 25 to 40 in good health and CMV-seronegative.

This clone was recorded only once. The J gene is TRBJ2-1, the V gene TRBV27; 9 bases line up with TRBD2. Losses at the gene ends were 5 bases for V and 8 bases for J; bases not matched to a gene: 10. The CDR3 covers 15 residues. In germline, CDR1 is MNHEY, CDR2 SMNVEV (reference sequence). In DNA form, the CDR3 reads TGTGCCAGCAGTCCCCTTGCGGGAGGGGTCCATGAGCAGTTCTTC. Its protein is CASSPLAGGVHEQFF.

V is TRBV4-1 and J is TRBJ2-5, with TRBD2 matching 7 bases. This CDR3 contains 15 residues. V was clipped by 8 bases and J by 5 bases; unmatched bases: 14. The germline V gene has CDR1 MGHRA and CDR2 YSYEKL. The CDR3 sequence is CASGDERDYGETQYF. The CDR3, as DNA: TGCGCCAGCGGAGATGAGCGGGACTACGGGGAGACCCAGTACTTC.

The rearrangement links TRBV4-2 to TRBJ2-3, with a tentative D call TRBD2 (6 bases). V was cut by 2 bases and J by 2 bases, with 11 bases left in between. Germline CDR1 is LGHNA and CDR2 is YNFKEQ. This CDR3 region has 15 residues. The CDR3 is CASSQNSGLTDTQYF. DNA for the CDR3: TGTGCCAGCAGCCAAAATAGCGGACTCACAGATACGCAGTATTTT.

This clone was detected only a few times. The chain is built from TRBV6-5 and TRBJ1-2; TRBD1 matches 8 bases. In germline, CDR1 is MNHEY, CDR2 SVGAGI. There are 14 residues in the CDR3. The V gene end was trimmed by 6 bases and the J gene end by 2 bases; junction bases not matched to a gene: 5. CDR3 amino acids: CASRTQGGNYGYTF. The CDR3, as DNA: TGTGCCAGCAGGACACAGGGGGGGAACTATGGCTACACCTTC.

J is TRBJ2-7 and V is TRBV7-9; 11 nucleotides agree with TRBD2. The germline CDR1 and CDR2 sequences are SEHNR and FQNEAQ (reference sequence). The CDR3 is made up of 13 amino acids. V shed 10 bases, J shed 7 bases, and the junction held 9 bases outside the gene matches. The CDR3 here is CANGLAGGREQYF. The DNA of the CDR3 is TGTGCCAACGGATTAGCGGGGGGGCGGGAGCAGTACTTC.

This chain connects TRBV2 to TRBJ2-7; D remains unclear. Germline assignment: CDR1 SNHLY and CDR2 FYNNEI. The CDR3 length is 15 residues. Trimming cost V 2 bases and J 0 bases, with 11 bases left between them. The CDR3 reads CASSEWAESSYEQYF. CDR3 nucleotides: TGTGCCAGCAGTGAATGGGCAGAAAGCTCCTACGAGCAGTACTTC.

The chain employs TRBV9 and TRBJ2-7; perhaps TRBD1 as D (7 bases). CDR1 is SGDLS, CDR2 YYNGEE, per germline. CDR3 size: 14 residues. V lost 3 bases to trimming and J lost 7 bases, with 17 bases between them. Here the CDR3 DNA reads TGTGCCAGCAGCGCCGGACAGGCGGGGAGAGAGCAGTACTTC. Protein sequence: CASSAGQAGREQYF.

V is TRBV4-1 and J is TRBJ2-7, with a tentative D call TRBD1 (6 bases). V dropped 1 base and J dropped 5 bases, with 12 bases sitting between them. Germline CDR1 reads MGHRA; CDR2 reads YSYEKL. The CDR3 is 14 amino acids. The CDR3 loop reads CASSQVQGIDEQYF. CDR3 DNA: TGCGCCAGCAGCCAAGTACAGGGTATCGACGAGCAGTACTTC.

V usage is TRBV19 and J usage is TRBJ1-1; 10 positions match TRBD1. Germline CDR1 LNHDA, CDR2 SQIVND (reference sequence). This CDR3 has 16 amino acids. V shed 5 bases and J 2 bases; nucleotides not matched to a gene: 8. The DNA for the CDR3 is TGTGCCAGTAGTTTCGGACAGGGGGATAGAAACACTGAAGCTTTCTTT. Translating gives CASSFGQGDRNTEAFF.

The chain combines TRBV14 with TRBJ2-7; possibly TRBD1 for D (6 bases). CDR3 length: 14 amino acids. The V and J ends lost 4 bases and 3 bases respectively, with 13 bases between them. Germline V gives CDR1 SGHDN, CDR2 FVKESK. The CDR3 DNA reads as TGTGCCAGCAGCCGATGGACAGCTGACTACGAGCAGTACTTC. Its protein product is CASSRWTADYEQYF. Using reference TRBV14 and TRBJ2-7 for the parts outside the CDR3, the full variable domain is EAGVTQFPSHSVIEKGQTVTLRCDPISGHDNLYWYRRVMGKEIKFLLHFVKESKQDESGMPNNRFLAERTGGTYSTLKVQPAELEDSGVYFCASSRWTADYEQYFGPGTRLTVT.

The genes are TRBV28 and TRBJ1-3, with D tentatively TRBD1 (5 bases). The CDR3 covers 14 residues. The germline gives CDR1 MDHEN, CDR2 SYDVKM. Trimming stripped 5 bases from V and 0 bases from J, with 8 bases between. The CDR3 loop is CASSTDSSGNTIYF. The CDR3 DNA reads TGTGCCAGCAGTACCGACAGCTCTGGAAACACCATATATTTT.

The V call is TRBV11-2, the J call TRBJ2-5, with TRBD2 matching over 8 bases. The CDR3 is 14 residues long. Per germline, CDR1 SGHAT and CDR2 FQNNGV. V lost 5 bases to trimming and J lost 3 bases; unmatched junction nucleotides: 5. The DNA of the CDR3 is TGTGCCAGCAGCACCGGGGGGGTCGAAGAGACCCAGTACTTC. It codes for CASSTGGVEETQYF.

The rearrangement uses TRBV13 and TRBJ1-5; 10 bases are a match to TRBD1. After removal of 5 bases from V and 5 bases from J, the junction contained 3 bases not matched to a gene. CDR1 is PRHDT and CDR2 is FYEKMQ in the germline V gene (reference sequence). The CDR3 runs to 14 residues. In DNA, the CDR3 is TGTGCCAGCAGCAAAGGGACAGGGGATCAGCCCCAGCATTTT. Amino acid sequence: CASSKGTGDQPQHF.

This clone was observed a single time. In DNA form, the CDR3 reads TGCGCCAGCATGGGGGACAGCGTAGAGACCCAGTACTTC. The encoded protein is CASMGDSVETQYF. V gene TRBV10-2 combines with J gene TRBJ2-5; 7 bases agree with TRBD1. The CDR3 extends over 13 amino acids. CDR1 and CDR2 from the germline V gene are WSHSY and SAAADI. V gave up 7 bases and J gave up 4 bases; unmatched junction bases: 6.

The chain employs TRBV4-2 and TRBJ2-1; TRBD2 matches at 11 bases. The CDR3 runs to 15 residues. Germline V CDR1 and CDR2: LGHNA, YNFKEQ. V was pared by 3 bases and J by 4 bases, with 2 bases of the junction left unmatched. This CDR3 is CASSQASGGYNEQFF. CDR3 DNA: TGTGCCAGCAGCCAGGCTAGCGGGGGGTACAATGAGCAGTTCTTC.

The chain combines TRBV7-9 with TRBJ2-5; tentative D call: TRBD1 (6 bases). Trimming pared 1 base from V and 0 bases from J, leaving 12 bases between. The CDR3 consists of 16 residues. Germline V gives CDR1 SEHNR, CDR2 FQNEAQ (reference sequence). CDR3 sequence: CASSLGGQINQETQYF. The CDR3 bases are TGTGCCAGCAGCTTAGGGGGGCAGATCAACCAAGAGACCCAGTACTTC.